The clone carrying this T cell receptor (beta chain) has more than one count but fewer than ten. This sample is drawn from a study of post-analysis software for immune sequencing data. The authors incorporated unique molecular identifiers into the TCR beta cDNA libraries. TCRdb independently ran MiXCR on the PCR reads; one entry per CDR3 protein. The sample consists of 150,000 to 200,000 distinct CDR3 sequences, 35% to 40% of them appearing once. This CDR3 spans 14 amino acids. The V end was cut by 2 bases, the J end by 5 bases, with 11 bases between. CDR1 SGDLS and CDR2 YYNGEE come from the germline V gene.

Sequenced here: blood, sampled after autologous hematopoietic stem cell transplantation. This clonotype was sampled from a girl aged 5-17 years with multiple sclerosis. The chain carries TRBV9 and TRBJ2-1; D is perhaps TRBD1 (6 bases). CDR3: CASSVGDKNNEQFF. The CDR3 nucleotides are TGTGCCAGCAGCGTTGGGGACAAAAACAATGAGCAGTTCTTC.